These 18 T cell receptor beta chains were sequenced from one sample in a study of shared clonotypes between healthy human individuals. Sequencing was performed with immunoSEQ multiplex PCR; in TCRdb, only in-frame clones are kept and a portion is missing. The table shows roughly 1 million clones, with roughly 80% occurring only once. Sequenced input: memory CD4+ T cells sorted from blood. Subset defined: CD45RA-negative fraction. These TCRs come from a man between 18 and 29 years old in good health.

There are a few counts of this clone. The genes are TRBV29-1 and TRBJ1-1, with TRBD1 matching over 7 bases. J lost 0 bases, V lost 6 bases, and 7 bases had no gene match. The CDR3 is 14 residues long. In germline, CDR1 is SQVTM, CDR2 ANQGSEA. This chain's CDR3 is CSVRDSKMNTEAFF. The CDR3 DNA reads as TGCAGCGTCCGGGACAGTAAGATGAACACTGAAGCTTTCTTT.

The rearrangement uses TRBV6-1 and TRBJ1-4, with D possibly being TRBD1 (6 bases). The CDR3 is 16 residues long. The germline CDR1 and CDR2 sequences are MNHNS and SASEGT. V was shortened by 0 bases and J by 14 bases, with 22 bases between the two germline ends. CDR3 region: CASSEARAGGISLLFF. The CDR3 DNA reads TGTGCCAGCAGTGAAGCGAGGGCCGGGGGCATTTCTCTTCTGTTTTTT.

This clone is a singleton in its sample. One end of the junction is discordant with germline, which a read error may explain. CDR3 loop: CASSLNRVPNF. The DNA for the CDR3 is TGTGCCAGCAGCCTCAACAGGGTCCCCAACTTC. The rearrangement joins TRBV28 to TRBJ2-7, with D possibly matching TRBD1 (6 bases). There are 11 residues in the CDR3. Germline loops: CDR1 MDHEN, CDR2 SYDVKM.

The genes are TRBV5-4 and TRBJ1-2; 10 nucleotides line up with TRBD1. V shed 3 bases and J 4 bases; nucleotides not matched to a gene: 6. This CDR3 comprises 15 residues. CDR1 and CDR2 (germline): SGHNT, YYREEE (reference sequence). The DNA of the CDR3 is TGTGCCAGCAGCTCGGACAGGGGGACGGGCTATGGCTACACCTTC. Encoded protein: CASSSDRGTGYGYTF.

The chain has TRBV18 and TRBJ2-7, with 9 bases lining up with TRBD1. The trim removed 5 bases at V and 3 bases at J, leaving 11 bases unmatched. CDR1 is KGHSH and CDR2 is LQKENI in the germline V gene. The CDR3 runs 16 residues. CDR3 coding DNA: TGTGCCAGCTCATCAAACCGGGACAGGGAATTCTACGAGCAGTACTTC. Translated, it gives CASSSNRDREFYEQYF.

The V call is TRBV9, the J call TRBJ1-2, with 7 bases fitting TRBD1. This CDR3 has 15 residues. Germline CDR1 is SGDLS and CDR2 is YYNGEE. J was trimmed by 1 base and V by 4 bases; bases with no gene match: 7. The CDR3, as DNA: TGTGCCAGCAGCCCGGTGGGACAGAATAACTATGGCTACACCTTC. Translating it yields CASSPVGQNNYGYTF.

V usage is TRBV4-3 and J usage is TRBJ1-5; D unresolved. With 0 bases removed from V and 1 base from J, the gap between germline ends came to 7 bases. This CDR3 spans 15 amino acids. Germline V gives CDR1 LGHNA, CDR2 YSLEER. Written as DNA, the CDR3 is TGCGCCAGCAGCCAAGACAGGCAAAGCAATCAGCCCCAGCATTTT. Translating gives CASSQDRQSNQPQHF.

The rearrangement uses TRBV30 and TRBJ1-4; a weak D match, TRBD1 (5 bases). Trimming took 1 base from V and 10 from J, leaving 13 bases between them. CDR1 and CDR2 (germline): GTSNPN, SVGIG (reference sequence). The CDR3 is 13 residues long. The CDR3 nucleotides are TGTGCCTGGAGTGCCTCCGACAGTAGAAAACTGTTTTTT. This codes for CAWSASDSRKLFF.

On this clone: Other DNA sequences in this specimen translate into the identical CDR3. V gene TRBV6-5 combines with J gene TRBJ1-1; D not certain. This CDR3 region has 13 residues. CDR1 and CDR2 (germline): MNHEY, SVGAGI. V lost 1 base and J 2 bases, leaving 5 bases between the germline ends. The CDR3 protein is CASSYLGNTEAFF. The CDR3 nucleotides read TGTGCCAGCAGTTACTTGGGCAACACTGAAGCTTTCTTT.

The V and J genes are TRBV19 and TRBJ2-3, with no clear D. V was clipped by 0 bases and J by 0 bases, with 4 bases between them. The CDR3 covers 14 residues. Germline CDR1 reads LNHDA; CDR2 reads SQIVND (reference sequence). CDR3 sequence: CASSIEDSTDTQYF. The CDR3, as DNA: TGTGCCAGTAGTATAGAGGACAGCACAGATACGCAGTATTTT.

This clone was seen repeatedly, ten times or more. The sample carries other DNA sequences with the same CDR3. The chain joins TRBV6-1 to TRBJ1-5; TRBD1 matches at 7 bases. CDR3 length: 12 amino acids. Germline V gene sequence: CDR1 MNHNS, CDR2 SASEGT. V shed 8 bases and J 4 bases; nucleotides not matched to a gene: 2. This chain's CDR3 is CASRDSNQPQHF. Written as DNA, the CDR3 is TGTGCCAGCCGGGACAGTAATCAGCCCCAGCATTTT.

The V gene is TRBV28, the J gene TRBJ2-7; D assignment may be TRBD1 or TRBD2 (5 bases each). V lost 7 bases and J lost 1, with 11 bases in between. From germline, CDR1 is MDHEN and CDR2 SYDVKM. This CDR3 contains 13 residues. The CDR3 DNA reads TGTGCCAGCATCCCTGGGGGATCCTACGAGCAGTACTTC. Protein: CASIPGGSYEQYF.

The chain uses TRBV5-4 and TRBJ2-5; TRBD2 agrees at 8 bases. CDR1 and CDR2 (germline): SGHNT, YYREEE (reference sequence). The CDR3 is made up of 14 amino acids. With 4 bases clipped from V and 3 bases from J, the junction kept 5 bases outside the gene matches. Here the CDR3 DNA reads TGTGCCAGCAGCCGCGGGGGGCGGGAAGAGACCCAGTACTTC. Translated, it gives CASSRGGREETQYF.

This rearrangement joins TRBV6-5 to TRBJ2-7; D is ambiguous. The V end lost 5 bases, the J end lost 4 bases, and 15 bases lay between the germline ends. The germline gives CDR1 MNHEY, CDR2 SVGAGI. The CDR3 length is 14 residues. The DNA for the CDR3 is TGTGCCAGCAGTAACCCCTCAACCTCTTACGAGCAGTACTTC. Protein product: CASSNPSTSYEQYF.

The chain carries TRBV19 and TRBJ2-5, with 9 positions matching TRBD2. CDR1 is LNHDA, CDR2 SQIVND, per germline (reference sequence). Trimming at V came to 3 bases and at J to 0 bases, leaving 8 bases not matched to a gene. This CDR3 has 17 amino acids. The chain's CDR3 is CASSIMGAGGYQETQYF. DNA for the CDR3: TGTGCCAGTAGTATTATGGGAGCGGGGGGTTACCAAGAGACCCAGTACTTC.

The chain links TRBV6-5 to TRBJ1-2; D possibly corresponds to TRBD1 (5 bases). CDR3 size: 16 residues. V lost 2 bases, J lost 4 bases, and 17 bases lay in between. Germline V lookup: CDR1 MNHEY, CDR2 SVGAGI. The CDR3 protein is CASSYKPIPGSYGYTF. The CDR3 bases are TGTGCCAGCAGTTACAAGCCTATCCCAGGGAGCTATGGCTACACCTTC.

This chain connects TRBV7-6 to TRBJ2-3, with a possible D match to TRBD2 (7 bases). V was pared by 5 bases and J by 5 bases, with 23 bases between. The CDR3 extends over 17 amino acids. Germline CDR1 SGHVS, CDR2 FNYEAQ. CDR3 bases: TGTGCCAGCAGCCCGTTTAGTGGGGGGGGCGGTGGAGATACGCAGTATTTT. It encodes CASSPFSGGGGGDTQYF.

This clone turned up a few times. The chain links TRBV6-5 to TRBJ2-2; a weak D match, TRBD2 (6 bases). Germline assignment: CDR1 MNHEY and CDR2 SVGAGI. The CDR3 sequence is 15 residues long. The ends were cut back, 6 bases at V and 4 bases at J, with 15 bases in the middle. The CDR3 DNA sequence: TGTGCCAGCAGGACTCTCAGCGGGTTCACCGGGGAGCTGTTTTTT. This codes for CASRTLSGFTGELFF.